A single sample is the source of the 7 T cell receptor beta chains below, sequenced in a study of blood T cell repertoires in COVID-19. TCRdb's copy holds only in-frame clones and misses some; the assay was immunoSEQ multiplex PCR. The sample lists roughly 320,000 clones, about nine tenths occurring once. The sequenced sample was peripheral blood. These receptors all stem from a woman aged 45-65 years with COVID-19, enrolled during active disease.

In the case of this clone: A read error may account for a junction end that differs from germline. V and J are TRBV19 and TRBJ2-1, with a possible D match to TRBD2 (6 bases). The CDR3 totals 12 residues. CDR1 and CDR2 (germline): LNHDA, SQIVND (reference sequence). In DNA, the CDR3 is TGTGCCAGTAGTTATGGGCGGGGTTCGGGCATCTTC. The encoded protein is CASSYGRGSGIF. Based on the CDR3 plus reference TRBV19 and TRBJ2-1, the full variable domain is DGGITQSPKYLFRKEGQNVTLSCEQNLNHDAMYWYRQDPGQGLRLIYYSQIVNDFQKGDIAEGYSVSREKKESFPLTVTSAQKNPTAFYLCASSYGRGSGIFGPGTRLTVL.

V usage is TRBV29-1 and J usage is TRBJ1-2, with D hard to call. Trimming left V 2 bases short and J 5 bases short, with 9 bases between. The germline V gene has CDR1 SQVTM and CDR2 ANQGSEA. The CDR3 runs 12 residues. CDR3 loop: CSVESGRYGYTF. In DNA form, the CDR3 reads TGCAGCGTTGAATCCGGGAGGTATGGCTACACCTTC. Filled out from reference TRBV29-1 and TRBJ1-2, the complete variable domain reads SAVISQKPSRDICQRGTSLTIQCQVDSQVTMMFWYRQQPGQSLTLIATANQGSEATYESGFVIDKFPISRPNLTFSTLTVSNMSPEDSSIYLCSVESGRYGYTFGSGTRLTVV.

This chain links TRBV4-3 with TRBJ1-1, with D perhaps TRBD1 (5 bases). Trimming pared 3 bases from V and 10 bases from J, leaving 24 bases between. Germline V lookup: CDR1 LGHNA, CDR2 YSLEER. CDR3 length: 16 residues. As DNA, the CDR3 is TGCGCCAGCAGCCAGGAAAAAATCGAGATTAACAGGCGAGCTTTCTTT. The encoded protein is CASSQEKIEINRRAFF.

The CDR3 region has the DNA TGTGCCAGCAGCAGCCCGGGACAGGGCTACGAGCAGTACTTC. It encodes CASSSPGQGYEQYF. The chain uses TRBV7-2 and TRBJ2-7; 9 nucleotides match TRBD1. The CDR3 is 14 amino acids. V shed 5 bases and J 3 bases; nucleotides not matched to a gene: 5. Germline CDR1 and CDR2: SGHTA and FQGNSA.

The rearrangement links TRBV5-5 to TRBJ2-1, with 13 bases identical to TRBD2. J gave up 6 bases and V 4 bases, and 4 bases lay outside the gene matches. CDR3 length: 15 amino acids. CDR1 is SGHKS and CDR2 is YYEKEE in the germline V gene (reference sequence). CDR3 residues: CASSTGTSGTNEQFF. In DNA, the CDR3 is TGTGCCAGCAGCACCGGGACTAGCGGGACCAATGAGCAGTTCTTC. Drawing the rest from reference TRBV5-5 and TRBJ2-1, the complete variable domain is DAGVTQSPTHLIKTRGQQVTLRCSPISGHKSVSWYQQVLGQGPQFIFQYYEKEERGRGNFPDRFSARQFPNYSSELNVNALLLGDSALYLCASSTGTSGTNEQFFGPGTRLTVL.

The V and J genes are TRBV30 and TRBJ1-3; TRBD1 agrees at 9 bases. Germline assignment: CDR1 GTSNPN and CDR2 SVGIG (reference sequence). V shed 1 base, J shed 4 bases, and the junction held 8 bases outside the gene matches. The CDR3 has 16 amino acids. The CDR3 loop reads CAWSAGHRGPGNTIYF. The CDR3 DNA follows: TGTGCCTGGAGTGCGGGGCACAGGGGGCCCGGAAACACCATATATTTT.

Of note for this clone: The same CDR3 arises from other DNA sequences in this sample as well. The rearrangement uses TRBV5-1 and TRBJ2-1; 10 nucleotides line up with TRBD2. Losses at the gene ends were 2 bases for V and 2 bases for J; bases not matched to a gene: 1. CDR1 SGHRS and CDR2 YFSETQ come from the germline V gene. The CDR3 is made up of 15 amino acids. The CDR3 DNA sequence: TGCGCCAGCAGCTTAACTAGCGGGACCTACAATGAGCAGTTCTTC. Its translation: CASSLTSGTYNEQFF. The full variable domain, rest sourced from reference TRBV5-1 and TRBJ2-1, is KAGVTQTPRYLIKTRGQQVTLSCSPISGHRSVSWYQQTPGQGLQFLFEYFSETQRNKGNFPGRFSGRQFSNSRSEMNVSTLELGDSALYLCASSLTSGTYNEQFFGPGTRLTVL.